This TCR beta chain emerged from a study of T cell changes during pregnancy in multiple sclerosis. Sequencing used immunoSEQ multiplex PCR; TCRdb keeps in-frame clones, though not all of them. The sample has around 97,000 clones, roughly 92% seen once. This CDR3 has 15 amino acids. Germline V gene sequence: CDR1 SGHTA, CDR2 FQGTGA. With V trimmed by 5 bases and J by 3 bases, 8 bases remained unmatched. This clone was counted once. The source material was peripheral blood, sampled after pregnancy. This chain links TRBV7-3 with TRBJ1-2, with 8 bases lining up with TRBD1. The sequence was collected from a female donor with multiple sclerosis, enrolled in a pregnancy study. The chain's CDR3 is CASSPTGENDYGYTF. The DNA for the CDR3 is TGTGCCAGCAGCCCGACAGGGGAGAACGACTATGGCTACACCTTC. Variable domain in full (rest from reference TRBV7-3 and TRBJ1-2): GAGVSQTPSNKVTEKGKYVELRCDPISGHTALYWYRQSLGQGPEFLIYFQGTGAADDSGLPNDRFFAVRPEGSVSTLKIQRTERGDSAVYLCASSPTGENDYGYTFGSGTRLTVV.